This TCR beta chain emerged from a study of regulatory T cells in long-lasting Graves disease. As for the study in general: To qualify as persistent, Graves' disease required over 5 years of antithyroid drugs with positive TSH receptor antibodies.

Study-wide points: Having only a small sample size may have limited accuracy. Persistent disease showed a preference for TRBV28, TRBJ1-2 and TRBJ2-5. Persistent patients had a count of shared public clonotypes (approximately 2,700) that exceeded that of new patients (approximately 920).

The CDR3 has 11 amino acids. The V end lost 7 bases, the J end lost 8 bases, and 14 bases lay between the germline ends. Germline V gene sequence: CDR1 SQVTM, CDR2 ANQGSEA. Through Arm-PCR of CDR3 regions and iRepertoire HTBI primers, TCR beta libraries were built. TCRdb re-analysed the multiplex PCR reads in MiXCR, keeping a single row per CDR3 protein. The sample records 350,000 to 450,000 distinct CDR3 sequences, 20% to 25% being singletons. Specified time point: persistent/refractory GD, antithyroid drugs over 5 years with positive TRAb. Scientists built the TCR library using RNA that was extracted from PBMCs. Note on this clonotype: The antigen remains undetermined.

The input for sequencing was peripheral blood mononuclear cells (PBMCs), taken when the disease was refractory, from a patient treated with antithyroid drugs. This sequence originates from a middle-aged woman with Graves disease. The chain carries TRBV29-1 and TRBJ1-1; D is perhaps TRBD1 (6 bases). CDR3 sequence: CSAEGDGEAFF. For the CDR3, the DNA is TGCAGCGCGGAGGGGGACGGAGAAGCTTTCTTT.